Included here is one TCR beta chain sequence, with context. The authors loaded about 200 ng DNA, roughly 33,000 T cell genomes, into sorted-subset replicate PCRs. Assay: immunoSEQ multiplex PCR; the TCRdb copy retains only in-frame clones and omits some. The sample lists about 1.5 million clones, 95% to 99% occurring once. The data originate from a study of shared clonotypes between healthy human individuals. Trimming cost V 1 base and J 9 bases; bases outside gene matches: 7. From germline, CDR1 is MNHEY and CDR2 SMNVEV (reference sequence). The CDR3 covers 14 residues. Sequencing used naive CD4+ T cells sorted from blood. Described subset: CD45RA+ positively selected. This clonotype was obtained from a man in his thirties or forties in good health. The chain is built from TRBV27 and TRBJ2-7, with TRBD1 matching over 9 bases. The CDR3 loop is CASSLWDRVGVQYF. The CDR3, as DNA: TGTGCCAGCAGTTTATGGGACAGGGTAGGTGTGCAGTACTTC.